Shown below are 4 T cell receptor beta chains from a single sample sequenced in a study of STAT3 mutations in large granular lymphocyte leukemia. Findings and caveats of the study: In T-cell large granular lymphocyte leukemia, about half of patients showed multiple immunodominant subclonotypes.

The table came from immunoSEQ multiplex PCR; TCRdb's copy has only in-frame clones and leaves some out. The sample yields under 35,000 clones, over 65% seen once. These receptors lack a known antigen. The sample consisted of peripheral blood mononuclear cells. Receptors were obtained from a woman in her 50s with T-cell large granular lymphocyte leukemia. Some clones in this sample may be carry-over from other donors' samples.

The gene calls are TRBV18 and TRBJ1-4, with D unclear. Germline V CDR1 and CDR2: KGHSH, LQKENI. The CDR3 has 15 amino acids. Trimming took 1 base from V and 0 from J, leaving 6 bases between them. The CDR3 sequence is CASSPLGTTNEKLFF. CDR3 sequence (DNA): TGTGCCAGCTCACCACTGGGGACAACTAATGAAAAACTGTTTTTT.

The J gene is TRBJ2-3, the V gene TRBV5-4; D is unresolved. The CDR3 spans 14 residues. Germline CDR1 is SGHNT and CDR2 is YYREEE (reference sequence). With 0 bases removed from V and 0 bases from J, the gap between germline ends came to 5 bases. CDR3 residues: CASSLVYSTDTQYF. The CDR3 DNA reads TGTGCCAGCAGCTTGGTGTACAGCACAGATACGCAGTATTTT.

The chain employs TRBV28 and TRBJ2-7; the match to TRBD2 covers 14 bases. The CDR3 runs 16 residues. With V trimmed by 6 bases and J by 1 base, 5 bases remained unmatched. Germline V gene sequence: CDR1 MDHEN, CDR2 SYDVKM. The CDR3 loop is CASSAGLAGESYEQYF. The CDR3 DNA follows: TGTGCCAGCAGCGCGGGACTAGCGGGAGAGTCCTACGAGCAGTACTTC.

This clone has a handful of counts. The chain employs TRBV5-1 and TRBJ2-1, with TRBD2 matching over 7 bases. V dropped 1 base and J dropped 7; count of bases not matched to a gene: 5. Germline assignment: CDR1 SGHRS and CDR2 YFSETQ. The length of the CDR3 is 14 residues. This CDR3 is CASSLWEGLNEQFF. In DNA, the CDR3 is TGCGCCAGCAGCTTGTGGGAGGGCCTGAATGAGCAGTTCTTC.